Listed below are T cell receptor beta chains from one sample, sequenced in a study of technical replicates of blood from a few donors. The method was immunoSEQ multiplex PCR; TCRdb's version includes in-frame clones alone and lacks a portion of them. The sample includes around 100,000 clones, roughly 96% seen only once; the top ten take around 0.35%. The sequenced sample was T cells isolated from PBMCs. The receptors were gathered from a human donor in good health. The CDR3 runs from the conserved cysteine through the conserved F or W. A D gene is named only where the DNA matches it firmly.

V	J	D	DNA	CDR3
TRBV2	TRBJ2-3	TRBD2	TGTGCCACCAGACTAGCGGGCTTCACAGATACGCAGTATTTT	CATRLAGFTDTQYF
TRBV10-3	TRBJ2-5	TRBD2	TGTGCCATCAGTGAGGAACTAGCGGGAGTGACCCAGTACTTC	CAISEELAGVTQYF
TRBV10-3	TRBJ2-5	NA	TGTGCCATCAGTGAGTCTCGGGCCATCAAGGGGGAGACCCAGTACTTC	CAISESRAIKGETQYF
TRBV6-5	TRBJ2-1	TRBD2	TGTGCCAGCAGTTACTCGGGACTAGGCAATGAGCAGTTCTTC	CASSYSGLGNEQFF
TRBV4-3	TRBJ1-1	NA	TGCGCCAGCAGCCAAGTGAGGATGGGGCAAGCTTTCTTT	CASSQVRMGQAFF
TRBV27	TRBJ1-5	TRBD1	TGTGCCAGCAGTTGGGACAGCAATAGCAATCAGCCCCAGCATTTT	CASSWDSNSNQPQHF
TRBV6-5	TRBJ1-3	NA	TGTGCCAGCAGTTACTCTTGGACATCTGGAAACACCATATATTTT	CASSYSWTSGNTIYF
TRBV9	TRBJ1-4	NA	TGTGCCAGCAGCGTAATAGGGGGGGACAATGAAAAACTGTTTTTT	CASSVIGGDNEKLFF
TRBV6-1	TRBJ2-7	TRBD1	TGTGCCAGCGCCGGGACAGGGGTTTACGAGCAGTACTTC	CASAGTGVYEQYF
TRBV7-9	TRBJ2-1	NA	TGTGCCAGCAGCTTAGAGGCAGGGGTCTCCTACAATGAGCAGTTCTTC	CASSLEAGVSYNEQFF
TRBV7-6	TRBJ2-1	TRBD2	TGTGCCAGCAGCTTGGCCGCGGGACTAGCTTTCAATGAGCAGTTCTTC	CASSLAAGLAFNEQFF
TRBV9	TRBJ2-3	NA	TGTGCCAGCAGCGGCGACAGGTCCTTGGGCACAGATACGCAGTATTTT	CASSGDRSLGTDTQYF